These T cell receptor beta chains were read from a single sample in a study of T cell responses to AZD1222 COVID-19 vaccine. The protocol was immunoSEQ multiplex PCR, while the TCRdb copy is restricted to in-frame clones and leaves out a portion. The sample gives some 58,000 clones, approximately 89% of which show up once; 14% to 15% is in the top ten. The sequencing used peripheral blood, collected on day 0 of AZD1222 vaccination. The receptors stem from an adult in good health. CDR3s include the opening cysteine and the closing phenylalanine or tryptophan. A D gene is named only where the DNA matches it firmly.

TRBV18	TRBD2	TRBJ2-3	TGTGCCAGCTCACCCCGACTAGCGGGAGCAGCAGATACGCAGTATTTT	CASSPRLAGAADTQYF
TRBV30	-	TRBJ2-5	TGTGCCTGGGGGGCGGGCCAAGAGACCCAGTACTTC	CAWGAGQETQYF
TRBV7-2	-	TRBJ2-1	TGTGCCAGCGGGGGACTGGCAGGCCGATACAATGAGCAGTTCTTC	CASGGLAGRYNEQFF
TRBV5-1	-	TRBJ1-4	TGCGCCAGCAGCTTGACCGGAACTGACTTTACTGAAAAACTGTTTTTT	CASSLTGTDFTEKLFF
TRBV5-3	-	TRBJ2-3	TGTGCCAGAAGCTTGACGGTTTGTTTCGGTAATCAAACCCTAGATACGCAGTATTTT	CARSLTVCFGNQTLDTQYF
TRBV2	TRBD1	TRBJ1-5	TGTGCCAGCAGTGTCGCCGGGACAGGCTCCAATCAGCCCCAGCATTTT	CASSVAGTGSNQPQHF
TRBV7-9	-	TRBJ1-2	TGTGCCAGTTCTGTAGGCCCCTATGGCTACACCTTC	CASSVGPYGYTF
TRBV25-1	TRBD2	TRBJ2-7	TGTGCCAGCAGCTTGACTAGCGGTACCTACGAGCAGTACTTC	CASSLTSGTYEQYF
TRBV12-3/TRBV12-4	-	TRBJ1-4	TGTGCCAGCAGTTCCATACCCGAAAAACTGTTTTTT	CASSSIPEKLFF
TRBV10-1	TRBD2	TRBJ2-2	TGCGCCAGCGAGAGCCTAGCGGGAGAGAACACCGGGGAGCTGTTTTTT	CASESLAGENTGELFF
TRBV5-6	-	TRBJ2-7	TGTGCCAGCAGCTCGCAGGACGGAGCCCACAGCGAGCAGTACTTC	CASSSQDGAHSEQYF
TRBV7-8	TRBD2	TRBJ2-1	TGTGCCAGCAGCTCCCCCCTTAGCGGGAGACCTGAGCAGTTCTTC	CASSSPLSGRPEQFF
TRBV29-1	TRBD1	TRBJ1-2	TGCAGCGTTGAAGATAGGGCCCCCGACAGGGGGCATGGCTACACCTTC	CSVEDRAPDRGHGYTF
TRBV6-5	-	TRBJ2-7	TGTGCCAGCAGTTACTCGACGGGGGCGCAGGAGCAGTACTTC	CASSYSTGAQEQYF
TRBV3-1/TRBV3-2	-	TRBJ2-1	TGTGCCAGCAGCCAAGATGTCCGGGAGAGCCCCTACAATGAGCAGTTCTTC	CASSQDVRESPYNEQFF